This section outlines one T cell receptor (beta chain) sequence together with its context. Its antigen is unidentified. This sample is drawn from a study of T cells expressing NK-cell markers. The wider study: TCR beta repertoires came from sorted CD3+CD56+NKG2C+, CD3+CD56+NKG2C- and CD3+CD56-NKG2C+ T cells.

Study outcomes and limitations: Among four donors, these clonotypes also ranked first in the CD3+CD56-NKG2C+ fraction. Dominant NKG2C+ clonotypes accounted for roughly 1.0-8% of CD8+ T cells in about six donors.

Using the 5' RACE reads, TCRdb records one entry per CDR3 protein without DNA. This listing includes 140,000 to 150,000 distinct CDR3 sequences. Germline CDR1 is SEHNR and CDR2 is FQNEAQ (reference sequence). This CDR3 is built from 13 residues. Sequencing was performed on blood T cells: a sorted CD56 or NKG2C T cell subset, CD4+ or CD8+ T cells, or bulk PBMC T cells (not recorded which). This rearrangement joins TRBV7-9 to TRBJ2-7; lacking DNA, the TRBD1 call made by TCRdb goes unchecked. The source is a man younger than 30 in good health. The CDR3 sequence: CASSFGRGDEQYF.